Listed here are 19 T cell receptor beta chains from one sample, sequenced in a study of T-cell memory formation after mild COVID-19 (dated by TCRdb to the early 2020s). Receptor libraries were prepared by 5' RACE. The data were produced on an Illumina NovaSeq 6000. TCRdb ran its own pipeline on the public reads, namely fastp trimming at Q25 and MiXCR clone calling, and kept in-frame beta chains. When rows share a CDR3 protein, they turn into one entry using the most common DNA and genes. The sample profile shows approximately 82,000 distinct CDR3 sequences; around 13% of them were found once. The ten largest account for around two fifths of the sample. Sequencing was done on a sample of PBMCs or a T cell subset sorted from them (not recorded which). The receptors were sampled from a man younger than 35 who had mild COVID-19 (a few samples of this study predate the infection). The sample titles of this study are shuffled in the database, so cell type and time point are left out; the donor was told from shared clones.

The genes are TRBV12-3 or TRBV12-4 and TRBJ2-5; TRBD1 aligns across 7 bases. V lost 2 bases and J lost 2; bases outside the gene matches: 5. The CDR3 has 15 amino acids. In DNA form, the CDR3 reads TGTGCCAGCAGTTTAATCCCAGGGGGTCAAGAGACCCAGTACTTC. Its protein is CASSLIPGGQETQYF.

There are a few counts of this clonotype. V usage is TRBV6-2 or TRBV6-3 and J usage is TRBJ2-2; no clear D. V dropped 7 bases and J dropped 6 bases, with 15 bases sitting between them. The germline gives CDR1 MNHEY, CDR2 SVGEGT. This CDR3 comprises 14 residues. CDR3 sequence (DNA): TGTGCCAGCACCTATACCGGTTTTGCCGGGGAGCTGTTTTTT. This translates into CASTYTGFAGELFF.

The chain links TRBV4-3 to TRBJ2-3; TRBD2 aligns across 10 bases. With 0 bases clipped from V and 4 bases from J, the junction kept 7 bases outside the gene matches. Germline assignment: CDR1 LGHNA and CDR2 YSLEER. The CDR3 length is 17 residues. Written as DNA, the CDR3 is TGCGCCAGCAGCCAAGATGGGAGCGGGGGGGAGGCAGATACGCAGTATTTT. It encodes CASSQDGSGGEADTQYF.

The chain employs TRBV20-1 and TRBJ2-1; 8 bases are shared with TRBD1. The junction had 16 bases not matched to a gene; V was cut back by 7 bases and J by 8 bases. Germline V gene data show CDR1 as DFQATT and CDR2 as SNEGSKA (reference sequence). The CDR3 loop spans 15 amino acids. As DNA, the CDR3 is TGCAGTGGTCTTCTCGGACAGGGACATTTGTATGAGCAGTTCTTC. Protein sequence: CSGLLGQGHLYEQFF.

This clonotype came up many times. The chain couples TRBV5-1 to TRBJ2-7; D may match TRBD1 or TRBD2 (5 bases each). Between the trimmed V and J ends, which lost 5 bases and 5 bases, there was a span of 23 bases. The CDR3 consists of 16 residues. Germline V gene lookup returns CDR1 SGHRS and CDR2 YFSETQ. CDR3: CASRRGLRDPLNEQYF. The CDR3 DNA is TGCGCCAGCAGGCGCGGGCTCAGGGACCCCCTGAACGAGCAGTACTTC.

The CDR3 protein is CSVERVTYNEQFF. The CDR3 region has the DNA TGCAGCGTTGAACGCGTAACGTACAATGAGCAGTTCTTC. The gene calls are TRBV29-1 and TRBJ2-1; D remains ambiguous. The CDR3 is 13 residues long. The V gene lost 2 bases and the J gene lost 4 bases, with 9 bases spanning the gap. Per the germline V gene, CDR1 is SQVTM and CDR2 is ANQGSEA.

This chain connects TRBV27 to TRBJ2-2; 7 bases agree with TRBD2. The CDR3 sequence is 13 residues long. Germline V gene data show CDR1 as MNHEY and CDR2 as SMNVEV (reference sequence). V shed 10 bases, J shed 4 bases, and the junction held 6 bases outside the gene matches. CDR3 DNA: TGTGCCACCGCTGGGAGGGCCACCGGGGAGCTGTTTTTT. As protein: CATAGRATGELFF.

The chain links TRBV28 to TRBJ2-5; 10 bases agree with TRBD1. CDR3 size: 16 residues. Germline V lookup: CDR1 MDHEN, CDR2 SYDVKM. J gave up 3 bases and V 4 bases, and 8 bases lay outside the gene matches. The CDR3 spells CASSYPVGTGEETQYF. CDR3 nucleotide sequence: TGTGCCAGCAGTTATCCCGTCGGGACAGGGGAAGAGACCCAGTACTTC.

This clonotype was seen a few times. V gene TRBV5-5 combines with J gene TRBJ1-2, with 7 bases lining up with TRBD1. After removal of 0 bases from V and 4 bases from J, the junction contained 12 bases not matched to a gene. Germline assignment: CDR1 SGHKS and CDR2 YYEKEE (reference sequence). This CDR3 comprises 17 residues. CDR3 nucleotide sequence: TGTGCCAGCAGCTTGGCCCGACAGGGAGGAATATTCTATGGCTACACCTTC. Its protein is CASSLARQGGIFYGYTF. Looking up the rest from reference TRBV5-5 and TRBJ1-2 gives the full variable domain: DAGVTQSPTHLIKTRGQQVTLRCSPISGHKSVSWYQQVLGQGPQFIFQYYEKEERGRGNFPDRFSARQFPNYSSELNVNALLLGDSALYLCASSLARQGGIFYGYTFGSGTRLTVV.

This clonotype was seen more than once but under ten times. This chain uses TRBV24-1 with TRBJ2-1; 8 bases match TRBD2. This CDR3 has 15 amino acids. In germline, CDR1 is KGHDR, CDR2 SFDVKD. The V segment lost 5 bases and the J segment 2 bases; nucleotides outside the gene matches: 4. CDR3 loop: CATSAAGGPYNEQFF. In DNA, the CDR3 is TGTGCCACCAGTGCCGCGGGGGGTCCCTACAATGAGCAGTTCTTC.

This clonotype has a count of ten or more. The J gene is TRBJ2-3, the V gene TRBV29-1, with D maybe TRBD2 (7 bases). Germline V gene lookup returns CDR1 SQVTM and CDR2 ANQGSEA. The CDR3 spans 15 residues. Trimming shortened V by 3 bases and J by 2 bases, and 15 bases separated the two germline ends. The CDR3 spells CSVEGGRGVTDTQYF. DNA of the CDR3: TGCAGCGTTGAGGGGGGGCGAGGGGTCACAGATACGCAGTATTTT.

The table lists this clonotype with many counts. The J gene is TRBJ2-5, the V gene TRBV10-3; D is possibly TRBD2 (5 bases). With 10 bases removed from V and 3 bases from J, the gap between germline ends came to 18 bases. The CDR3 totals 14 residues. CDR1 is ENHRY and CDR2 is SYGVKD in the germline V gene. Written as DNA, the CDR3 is TGTGCCACCCTGCCGACGGGATTCGAAGAGACCCAGTACTTC. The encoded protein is CATLPTGFEETQYF.

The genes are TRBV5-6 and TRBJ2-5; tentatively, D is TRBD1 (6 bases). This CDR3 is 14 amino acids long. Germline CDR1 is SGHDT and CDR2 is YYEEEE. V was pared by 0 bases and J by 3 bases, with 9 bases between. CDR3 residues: CASSLDRQEETQYF. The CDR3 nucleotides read TGTGCCAGCAGCTTGGACCGACAGGAAGAGACCCAGTACTTC.

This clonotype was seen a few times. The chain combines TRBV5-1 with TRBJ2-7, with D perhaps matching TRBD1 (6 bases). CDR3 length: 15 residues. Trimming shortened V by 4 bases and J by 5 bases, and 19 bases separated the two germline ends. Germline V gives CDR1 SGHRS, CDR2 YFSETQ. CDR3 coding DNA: TGCGCCAGCAGCCTCGGGTGGGGCCACAGGGACGAGCAGTACTTC. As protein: CASSLGWGHRDEQYF.

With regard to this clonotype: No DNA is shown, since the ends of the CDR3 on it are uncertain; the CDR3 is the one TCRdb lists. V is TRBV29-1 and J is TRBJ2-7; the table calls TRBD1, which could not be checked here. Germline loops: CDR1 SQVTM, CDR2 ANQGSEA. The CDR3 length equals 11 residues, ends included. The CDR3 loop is CSVGDGSLKYF.

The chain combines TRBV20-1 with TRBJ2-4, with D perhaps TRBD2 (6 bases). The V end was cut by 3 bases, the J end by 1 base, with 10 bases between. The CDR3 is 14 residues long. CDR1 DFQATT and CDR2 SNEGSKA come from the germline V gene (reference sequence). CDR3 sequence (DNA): TGCAGTGCTAGGGCTAGCGAGGCCAAAAACATTCAGTACTTC. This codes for CSARASEAKNIQYF.

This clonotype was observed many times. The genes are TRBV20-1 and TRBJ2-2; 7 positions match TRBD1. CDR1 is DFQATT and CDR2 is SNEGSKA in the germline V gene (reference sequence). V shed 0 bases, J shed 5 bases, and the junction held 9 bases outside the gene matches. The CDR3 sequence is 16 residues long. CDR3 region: CSARDGGQPMTGELFF. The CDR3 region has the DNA TGCAGTGCTAGAGATGGGGGACAGCCCATGACCGGGGAGCTGTTTTTT.

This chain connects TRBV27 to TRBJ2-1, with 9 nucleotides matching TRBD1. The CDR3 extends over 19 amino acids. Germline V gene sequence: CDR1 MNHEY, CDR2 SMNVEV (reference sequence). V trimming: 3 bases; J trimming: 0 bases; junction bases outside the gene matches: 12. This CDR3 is CASSFPSPDRGSSYNEQFF. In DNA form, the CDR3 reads TGTGCCAGCAGTTTCCCTTCTCCGGACAGGGGTAGCTCCTACAATGAGCAGTTCTTC.

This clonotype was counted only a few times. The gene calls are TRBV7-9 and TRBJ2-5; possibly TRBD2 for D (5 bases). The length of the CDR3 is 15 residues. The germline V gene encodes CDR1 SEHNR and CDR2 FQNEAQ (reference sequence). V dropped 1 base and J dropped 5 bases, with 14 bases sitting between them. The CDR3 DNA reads TGTGCCAGCAGCTTAGAAGGAGGCTTGGTTGAGACCCAGTACTTC. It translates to CASSLEGGLVETQYF.